A single T cell receptor beta chain is shown here with its context. CDR1 is SEHNR and CDR2 is FQNEAQ in the germline V gene (reference sequence). The CDR3 sequence is 16 residues long. V lost 2 bases and J 3 bases, leaving 17 bases between the germline ends. Libraries were prepared by immunoSEQ multiplex PCR; TCRdb keeps only in-frame clonotypes and omits some of them. The sample gives under 85,000 clones, around 80% of which show up once; approximately 12% is in the top ten. The entry originates in a study of blood T cell repertoires in COVID-19. Study-wide background: Samples taken during acute and convalescent COVID-19 were collected in the United States, Italy and Spain.

V is TRBV7-9 and J is TRBJ2-7, with a possible D match to TRBD2 (6 bases). The sequenced sample consisted of peripheral blood. This TCR was recovered from a man over 45 with COVID-19, enrolled during active disease. In DNA form, the CDR3 reads TGTGCCAGCAGCTTAATAAAGGCTAGCGATAACTACGAGCAGTACTTC. Translation: CASSLIKASDNYEQYF.